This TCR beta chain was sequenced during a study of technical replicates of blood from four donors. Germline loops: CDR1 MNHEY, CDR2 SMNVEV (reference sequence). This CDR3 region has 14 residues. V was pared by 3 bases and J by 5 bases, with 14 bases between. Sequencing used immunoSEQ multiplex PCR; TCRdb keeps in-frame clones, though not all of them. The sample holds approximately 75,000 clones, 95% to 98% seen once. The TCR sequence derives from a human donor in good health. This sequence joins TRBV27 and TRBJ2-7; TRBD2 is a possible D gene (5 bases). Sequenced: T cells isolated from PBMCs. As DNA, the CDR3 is TGTGCCAGCAGTTTGTTAGGAGGTGGGAACGAGCAGTACTTC. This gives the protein CASSLLGGGNEQYF.